This TCR beta chain originates from a study of tumor-infiltrating lymphocytes in primary liver carcinoma. Study-wide background: Read depth, roughly 3.65 to 7.5 million productive TCRbeta reads, did not differ significantly between tissues. Study findings and constraints: Tumor top-250-clone fractions significantly exceeded those of blood (p = 0.039).

Researchers generated TCR beta cDNA from around 0.55 ug of total RNA, relying on a constant-region primer. TCR beta libraries came from three nested multiplex PCR rounds using slightly modified ARM-PCR. Running 9 to 10 cycles apiece, the first two PCR rounds relied on TRBV1-TRBV30 forward primers together with a C-beta reverse primer. MiXCR, applied by TCRdb to the multiplex PCR reads, yields one record per CDR3 protein. The profile shows approximately 300,000 distinct CDR3 sequences, 65% of them singletons. A remark on this clonotype: Antigen specificity is unknown. Compared with germline, one end of the junction differs, possibly owing to a read error.

Germline DNA was also extracted, while the blood RNA originated from unsorted whole blood. These patients lived with chronic HBV infection and had never been treated. This CDR3 spans 14 amino acids. Germline V lookup: CDR1 MDHEN, CDR2 SYDVKM. The sample was peripheral blood. The sequence was collected from a man aged 35-49 years with primary liver carcinoma and hepatitis B virus infection. The gene calls are TRBV28 and TRBJ1-4, with a possible D match to TRBD1 (6 bases). The DNA for the CDR3 is TGTGCCAGCAGCTTGACAGGCCCTAATGGAAAACTGTTTTTT. Translating it yields CASSLTGPNGKLFF. The full variable domain, with the rest looked up from reference TRBV28 and TRBJ1-4, is DVKVTQSSRYLVKRTGEKVFLECVQDMDHENMFWYRQDPGLGLRLIYFSYDVKMKEKGDIPEGYSVSREKKERFSLILESASTNQTSMYLCASSLTGPNGKLFFGSGTQLSVL.